Below, one T cell receptor (beta chain) is given with its context. Its antigen is as yet unknown. The entry originates in a study of cytomegalovirus exposure and HLA in healthy donors. Donors in the study were healthy people who gave bone marrow. Study-level results: Cytomegalovirus-associated TCR beta chains were listed, numbering approximately 150. In a later analysis, most CMV-associated TCR beta chains appeared HLA-restricted. Among donors in an Asian-associated ancestry cluster, a later analysis reportedly found fewer N-insertions than the roughly 680-donor mean.

V shed 5 bases, J shed 5 bases, and the junction held 5 bases outside the gene matches. Germline CDR1 MNHEY, CDR2 SVGAGI. The CDR3 extends over 15 amino acids. Use of 60 Vbeta and 13 Jbeta primers characterized the PCR. Generated by immunoSEQ multiplex PCR, the TCRdb table keeps only in-frame clones and is missing some. Altogether 130,000 or so clones are present, 8% to 9.5% being singletons, with the ten largest covering 4.5% to 5.5%. The V gene is TRBV6-5, the J gene TRBJ2-2, with TRBD2 identical over 10 bases. The receptor was derived from a man aged 35-49 years in good health and CMV-seronegative. What was sequenced was PBMCs. As DNA, the CDR3 is TGTGCCAGCAGTCCTACTAGCGGGGATACCGGGGAGCTGTTTTTT. Translating it yields CASSPTSGDTGELFF.